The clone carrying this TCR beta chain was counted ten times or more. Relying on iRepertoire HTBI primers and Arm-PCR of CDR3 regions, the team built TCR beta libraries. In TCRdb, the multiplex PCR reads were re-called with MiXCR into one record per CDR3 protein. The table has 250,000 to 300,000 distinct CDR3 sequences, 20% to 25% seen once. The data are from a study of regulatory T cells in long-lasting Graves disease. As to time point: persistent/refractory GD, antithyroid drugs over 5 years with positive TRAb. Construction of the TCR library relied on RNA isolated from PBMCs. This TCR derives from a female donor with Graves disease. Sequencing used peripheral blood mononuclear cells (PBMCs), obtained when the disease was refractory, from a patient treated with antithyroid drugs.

CDR3 sequence: CASRPHWTVQETQYF. DNA for the CDR3: TGTGCCAGCAGACCGCACTGGACCGTTCAAGAGACCCAGTACTTC. The chain carries TRBV6-2 or TRBV6-3 and TRBJ2-5; D remains unclear. Germline V gene data show CDR1 as MNHEY and CDR2 as SVGEGT. V lost 6 bases and J lost 2, with 16 bases in between. The CDR3 has 15 amino acids.